The clone carrying this T cell receptor (beta chain) was seen at least ten times. The data stem from a study of blood T cells in healthy people across ages. Isolation per sample recovered at least 7 million PBMCs. PCR was performed a second time for about 7 to 11 cycles using a sample-barcoded 5' primer and a J-beta primer mix. TCRdb reprocessed the 5' RACE reads with MiXCR, giving one entry per CDR3 protein. In the table there are about 1.6 million distinct CDR3 sequences, about 31% of which are singletons. The receptor's source is a woman aged 30 to 39 in good health. Specimen: blood.

The CDR3 loop is CASSRDTNEQFF. Written as DNA, the CDR3 is TGCGCCAGCAGCAGGGATACAAATGAGCAGTTCTTC. This rearrangement joins TRBV5-1 to TRBJ2-1; no reliable D call. Deletions cut 4 bases from V and 7 bases from J, with 9 bases between. Germline assignment: CDR1 SGHRS and CDR2 YFSETQ. This CDR3 is 12 amino acids long.